Following are 32 T cell receptor beta chains from one sample sequenced in a study of PD-1 blockade in classical Hodgkin lymphoma. Each and every patient relapsed after autologous stem cell transplantation, and patients got differing brentuximab vedotin exposure. Profiled with immunoSEQ multiplex PCR; TCRdb holds only in-frame clones, not every one. In the table there are 30,000 or so clones, approximately 80% of which are singletons. Here the sequenced sample was peripheral blood mononuclear cells (PBMCs), taken at baseline. Receptor source: a human donor with classical Hodgkin lymphoma.

The gene calls are TRBV28 and TRBJ2-7, with D tentatively TRBD1 (6 bases). CDR1 and CDR2 from the germline V gene are MDHEN and SYDVKM. The CDR3 is 14 residues long. The V end lost 6 bases, the J end lost 3 bases, and 15 bases lay between the germline ends. The chain's CDR3 is CASRGQDRVYEQYF. CDR3 sequence (DNA): TGTGCCAGCAGGGGCCAGGACAGAGTCTACGAGCAGTACTTC.

This clone was seen only once. The CDR3 protein is CASSDPHTGELFF. The CDR3 coding sequence is TGTGCCAGCAGCGACCCACACACCGGGGAGCTGTTTTTT. The genes are TRBV9 and TRBJ2-2; no clear D gene. The V gene lost 3 bases and the J gene lost 3 bases, with 6 bases spanning the gap. CDR3 length: 13 residues. CDR1 and CDR2 (germline): SGDLS, YYNGEE.

This sequence joins TRBV9 and TRBJ2-3; 10 nucleotides agree with TRBD2. This CDR3 comprises 19 residues. J lost 1 base, V lost 3 bases, and 14 bases had no gene match. Germline loops: CDR1 SGDLS, CDR2 YYNGEE. DNA of the CDR3: TGTGCCAGCAGCGCGCTAGCGGGGGTCCCCCGGATCGGCACAGATACGCAGTATTTT. This sequence encodes CASSALAGVPRIGTDTQYF. The whole variable domain, filled in from reference TRBV9 and TRBJ2-3, reads DSGVTQTPKHLITATGQRVTLRCSPRSGDLSVYWYQQSLDQGLQFLIQYYNGEERAKGNILERFSAQQFPDLHSELNLSSLELGDSALYFCASSALAGVPRIGTDTQYFGPGTRLTVL.

The CDR3 sequence: CASSPSGQNFYNSPLHF. The CDR3 DNA sequence: TGTGCCAGTAGTCCCTCGGGACAGAATTTTTATAATTCACCCCTCCACTTT. The chain employs TRBV19 and TRBJ1-6; 7 bases agree with TRBD1. Germline assignment: CDR1 LNHDA and CDR2 SQIVND (reference sequence). CDR3 length equals 17 residues. V lost 5 bases and J lost 4; bases outside the gene matches: 11.

Only a few counts were recorded for this clone. The V and J genes are TRBV30 and TRBJ1-1, with D hard to call. This CDR3 has 13 amino acids. CDR1 and CDR2 (germline): GTSNPN, SVGIG (reference sequence). V was shortened by 2 bases and J by 2 bases, with 9 bases between the two germline ends. The CDR3 sequence is CAWSRPGNTEAFF. CDR3 nucleotides: TGTGCCTGGAGTCGCCCAGGAAACACTGAAGCTTTCTTT.

This clone showed up just a few times. V gene TRBV9 combines with J gene TRBJ1-3; weak D call: TRBD1 (6 bases). From germline, CDR1 is SGDLS and CDR2 YYNGEE. With 3 bases removed from V and 2 bases from J, the gap between germline ends came to 12 bases. The CDR3 length is 15 residues. This chain's CDR3 is CASSAQQGTGNTIYF. The CDR3 DNA reads TGTGCCAGCAGCGCCCAACAGGGTACTGGAAACACCATATATTTT.

The V call is TRBV7-9, the J call TRBJ1-1, with D tentatively TRBD1 (5 bases). Per germline, CDR1 SEHNR and CDR2 FQNEAQ (reference sequence). Trimming left V 0 bases short and J 1 base short, with 6 bases between. This CDR3 has 14 residues. The CDR3 sequence: CASSLAGQNTEAFF. The CDR3 DNA is TGTGCCAGCAGCTTAGCCGGACAGAACACTGAAGCTTTCTTT.

The chain is built from TRBV10-3 and TRBJ1-4; D remains ambiguous. Germline assignment: CDR1 ENHRY and CDR2 SYGVKD. Trimming pared 3 bases from V and 4 bases from J, leaving 3 bases between. This CDR3 has 12 residues. This chain's CDR3 is CAISDSNEKLFF. As DNA, the CDR3 is TGTGCCATCAGTGACAGTAATGAAAAACTGTTTTTT.

V and J are TRBV19 and TRBJ1-1; 8 positions match TRBD1. CDR3 length: 14 amino acids. Looked up from germline, CDR1 is LNHDA and CDR2 is SQIVND (reference sequence). The J segment lost 4 bases and the V segment lost 6 bases, leaving 7 bases of the junction unmatched. CDR3 in DNA: TGTGCCAGTAGAGATCAGGGGGCTCTCACTGAAGCTTTCTTT. Amino acid sequence: CASRDQGALTEAFF. Complete variable domain (other parts from reference TRBV19 and TRBJ1-1): DGGITQSPKYLFRKEGQNVTLSCEQNLNHDAMYWYRQDPGQGLRLIYYSQIVNDFQKGDIAEGYSVSREKKESFPLTVTSAQKNPTAFYLCASRDQGALTEAFFGQGTRLTVV.

This clone was picked up one time. The chain's CDR3 is CASSLNRDNEQFF. The CDR3 bases are TGTGCCAGCAGCTTAAACAGGGACAATGAGCAGTTCTTC. V usage is TRBV11-2 and J usage is TRBJ2-1; D might be TRBD1 (6 bases). Per the germline V gene, CDR1 is SGHAT and CDR2 is FQNNGV. CDR3 length: 13 residues. V lost 2 bases and J 5 bases, leaving 7 bases between the germline ends.

The genes are TRBV7-2 and TRBJ2-1; no firm D call. Trimming cost V 5 bases and J 7 bases, with 12 bases left between them. Germline lookup yields CDR1 SGHTA and CDR2 FQGNSA. The CDR3 sequence is 13 residues long. CDR3 bases: TGTGCCAGCAGCCCGACGAAAGGGAATGAGCAGTTCTTC. Translated, it gives CASSPTKGNEQFF.

J is TRBJ2-5 and V is TRBV6-6, with a weak D call TRBD2 (6 bases). CDR1 and CDR2 from the germline V gene are MNHNY and SVGAGI (reference sequence). The V end was cut by 3 bases, the J end by 3 bases, with 11 bases between. The CDR3 has 14 residues. Here the CDR3 DNA reads TGTGCCAGCAGTTATTTGGGCGGGGAAGAGACCCAGTACTTC. Protein: CASSYLGGEETQYF.

The J gene is TRBJ1-5, the V gene TRBV5-4, with D maybe TRBD1 (5 bases). Trimming took 4 bases from V and 8 from J, leaving 16 bases between them. The CDR3 length is 14 residues. Germline V lookup: CDR1 SGHNT, CDR2 YYREEE (reference sequence). Here the CDR3 DNA reads TGTGCCAGCAGCACGCAGGGTCCCGAGGAGCCCCAGCATTTT. This encodes CASSTQGPEEPQHF.

J is TRBJ2-7 and V is TRBV6-5; unclear D gene. The CDR3 contains 15 residues. CDR1 and CDR2 (germline): MNHEY, SVGAGI. V gave up 3 bases and J gave up 3 bases, with 15 bases separating them. CDR3 nucleotide sequence: TGTGCCAGCAGTTATTTGGGCAGCTTGAACTACGAGCAGTACTTC. Amino acid sequence: CASSYLGSLNYEQYF.

The chain employs TRBV6-5 and TRBJ1-1; TRBD1 might be the D (6 bases). V gave up 5 bases and J gave up 0 bases, with 7 bases separating them. The CDR3 has 13 residues. Germline V lookup: CDR1 MNHEY, CDR2 SVGAGI. CDR3 nucleotide sequence: TGTGCCAGCAGTCAGGGGATGAACACTGAAGCTTTCTTT. It yields the protein CASSQGMNTEAFF.

The CDR3 bases are TGTGCCAGCAGCTTAGAAAGCGGGGGGGTCTACAATGAGCAGTTCTTC. Its translation: CASSLESGGVYNEQFF. The chain joins TRBV11-1 to TRBJ2-1, with TRBD2 identical over 10 bases. V lost 1 base and J lost 3; bases outside the gene matches: 3. Germline V CDR1 and CDR2: SGHAT, FQDESV (reference sequence). This CDR3 region has 16 residues.

The chain combines TRBV18 with TRBJ1-2; D is ambiguous. Germline V gene lookup returns CDR1 KGHSH and CDR2 LQKENI. The CDR3 contains 13 residues. V gave up 6 bases and J gave up 5 bases, with 13 bases separating them. CDR3 bases: TGTGCCAGCTCCCCGAGCGGGGAGTATGGCTACACCTTC. Protein: CASSPSGEYGYTF.

The chain combines TRBV27 with TRBJ2-7, with D tentatively TRBD2 (5 bases). This CDR3 comprises 14 residues. Germline V gene data show CDR1 as MNHEY and CDR2 as SMNVEV (reference sequence). Trimming removed 1 base from V and 2 bases from J, with 9 bases in between. The CDR3 nucleotides read TGTGCCAGCAGTTTATATCGGCGGGCCTACGAGCAGTACTTC. This translates into CASSLYRRAYEQYF.

Remarks on this clone: Other DNA sequences of this sample code for an identical CDR3. This sequence joins TRBV2 and TRBJ1-2, with D maybe TRBD1 (5 bases). Germline CDR1 reads SNHLY; CDR2 reads FYNNEI. V was trimmed by 2 bases and J by 6 bases, leaving 7 bases between them. The CDR3 is made up of 12 amino acids. CDR3 in DNA: TGTGCCAGCAGTGAACAGGGAAATGGCTACACCTTC. This codes for CASSEQGNGYTF.

This clone was observed once. The chain recombines TRBV5-1 with TRBJ2-1; D uncertain. This CDR3 is 14 amino acids long. CDR1 SGHRS and CDR2 YFSETQ come from the germline V gene. The germline V and J ends were trimmed by 6 bases and 1 base, with 11 bases remaining between them. The CDR3: CASTTLESYNEQFF. DNA for the CDR3: TGCGCCAGCACCACCTTGGAGTCCTACAATGAGCAGTTCTTC.

The chain has TRBV7-6 and TRBJ2-7; 12 positions agree with TRBD2. The trim removed 2 bases at V and 5 bases at J, leaving 4 bases unmatched. The germline V gene has CDR1 SGHVS and CDR2 FNYEAQ. CDR3 size: 15 residues. The CDR3 bases are TGTGCCAGCAGCTTAACTAGCGGGGGGATCGACGAGCAGTACTTC. It codes for CASSLTSGGIDEQYF.

The V call is TRBV7-3, the J call TRBJ2-1, with 7 bases matching TRBD1. The CDR3 spans 14 residues. V lost 2 bases to trimming and J lost 3 bases; unmatched junction nucleotides: 1. Germline CDR1 SGHTA, CDR2 FQGTGA. CDR3 sequence: CASSLPGGYNEQFF. The CDR3, as DNA: TGTGCCAGCAGCTTACCAGGGGGCTACAATGAGCAGTTCTTC. The full variable domain, with the rest looked up from reference TRBV7-3 and TRBJ2-1, is GAGVSQTPSNKVTEKGKYVELRCDPISGHTALYWYRQSLGQGPEFLIYFQGTGAADDSGLPNDRFFAVRPEGSVSTLKIQRTERGDSAVYLCASSLPGGYNEQFFGPGTRLTVL.

The CDR3: CASSFAESSYEQYF. The CDR3 DNA reads as TGTGCCAGCAGCTTTGCAGAGAGCTCCTACGAGCAGTACTTC. V and J are TRBV7-2 and TRBJ2-7; D remains unclear. Germline CDR1 and CDR2: SGHTA and FQGNSA. The V and J ends lost 3 bases and 0 bases respectively, with 9 bases between them. The CDR3 extends over 14 amino acids.

The rearrangement joins TRBV5-1 to TRBJ1-4; D not resolved. The germline gives CDR1 SGHRS, CDR2 YFSETQ. The CDR3 covers 15 residues. V lost 3 bases, J lost 4 bases, and 13 bases lay in between. The CDR3 DNA follows: TGCGCCAGCAGCTCAGGACGGGGAGGTAATGAAAAACTGTTTTTT. It encodes CASSSGRGGNEKLFF.

The V call is TRBV6-6, the J call TRBJ1-5; D ambiguous. Deletions cut 6 bases from V and 5 bases from J, with 14 bases between. Looked up from germline, CDR1 is MNHNY and CDR2 is SVGAGI (reference sequence). The CDR3 loop spans 14 amino acids. Here the CDR3 DNA reads TGTGCCAGCAGCCGGGGTCAGGAGTATCAGCCCCAGCATTTT. Its translation: CASSRGQEYQPQHF.

V usage is TRBV9 and J usage is TRBJ2-7; D call uncertain. V was trimmed by 0 bases and J by 3 bases, leaving 10 bases between them. CDR1 is SGDLS, CDR2 YYNGEE, per germline. This CDR3 is built from 14 residues. The CDR3 reads CASSVDYGNYEQYF. The CDR3 bases are TGTGCCAGCAGCGTAGACTACGGTAACTACGAGCAGTACTTC.

The rearrangement links TRBV7-2 to TRBJ2-7; 10 nucleotides agree with TRBD2. The V segment lost 5 bases and the J segment 7 bases; nucleotides outside the gene matches: 14. The CDR3 spans 16 residues. Germline CDR1 and CDR2: SGHTA and FQGNSA. CDR3 residues: CASSLLAGVQTGEQYF. CDR3 sequence (DNA): TGTGCCAGCAGCCTTCTAGCGGGGGTTCAAACTGGGGAGCAGTACTTC.

The chain recombines TRBV10-3 with TRBJ2-2, with no clear D. Germline loops: CDR1 ENHRY, CDR2 SYGVKD. V lost 4 bases and J 2 bases, leaving 8 bases between the germline ends. CDR3 size: 14 residues. CDR3 region: CAISGELNTGELFF. DNA of the CDR3: TGTGCCATCAGTGGTGAGCTCAACACCGGGGAGCTGTTTTTT.

J is TRBJ1-5 and V is TRBV6-1; perhaps TRBD1 as D (6 bases). Germline CDR1 is MNHNS and CDR2 is SASEGT. The CDR3 contains 15 residues. V was clipped by 5 bases and J by 4 bases, with 15 bases between them. CDR3 loop: CASSRARGVNQPQHF. CDR3 nucleotides: TGTGCCAGCAGTAGGGCCAGGGGAGTTAATCAGCCCCAGCATTTT.

This clone has just one count. This chain uses TRBV5-4 with TRBJ2-1, with D uncertain. The length of the CDR3 is 15 residues. Germline V gene data show CDR1 as SGHNT and CDR2 as YYREEE (reference sequence). With 4 bases removed from V and 1 base from J, the gap between germline ends came to 12 bases. CDR3 region: CASSPGGNSYNEQFF. The CDR3 DNA is TGTGCCAGCAGCCCGGGTGGTAATTCCTACAATGAGCAGTTCTTC. Filled out from reference TRBV5-4 and TRBJ2-1, the complete variable domain reads ETGVTQSPTHLIKTRGQQVTLRCSSQSGHNTVSWYQQALGQGPQFIFQYYREEENGRGNFPPRFSGLQFPNYSSELNVNALELDDSALYLCASSPGGNSYNEQFFGPGTRLTVL.

V gene TRBV29-1 combines with J gene TRBJ1-2; D call uncertain. Deletions cut 5 bases from V and 2 bases from J, with 9 bases between. CDR1 SQVTM and CDR2 ANQGSEA come from the germline V gene. The CDR3 sequence is 12 residues long. The CDR3 region is CSVSSENYGYTF. In DNA, the CDR3 is TGCAGCGTTTCCTCCGAAAACTATGGCTACACCTTC.

The CDR3 coding sequence is TGCGCCAGCAGCGTGGACAGGGGGCAAACCGGGGAGCTGTTTTTT. The encoded protein is CASSVDRGQTGELFF. The chain joins TRBV5-1 to TRBJ2-2; TRBD1 aligns across 11 bases. The CDR3 is made up of 15 amino acids. The germline V gene has CDR1 SGHRS and CDR2 YFSETQ. J was trimmed by 5 bases and V by 4 bases; bases with no gene match: 4.